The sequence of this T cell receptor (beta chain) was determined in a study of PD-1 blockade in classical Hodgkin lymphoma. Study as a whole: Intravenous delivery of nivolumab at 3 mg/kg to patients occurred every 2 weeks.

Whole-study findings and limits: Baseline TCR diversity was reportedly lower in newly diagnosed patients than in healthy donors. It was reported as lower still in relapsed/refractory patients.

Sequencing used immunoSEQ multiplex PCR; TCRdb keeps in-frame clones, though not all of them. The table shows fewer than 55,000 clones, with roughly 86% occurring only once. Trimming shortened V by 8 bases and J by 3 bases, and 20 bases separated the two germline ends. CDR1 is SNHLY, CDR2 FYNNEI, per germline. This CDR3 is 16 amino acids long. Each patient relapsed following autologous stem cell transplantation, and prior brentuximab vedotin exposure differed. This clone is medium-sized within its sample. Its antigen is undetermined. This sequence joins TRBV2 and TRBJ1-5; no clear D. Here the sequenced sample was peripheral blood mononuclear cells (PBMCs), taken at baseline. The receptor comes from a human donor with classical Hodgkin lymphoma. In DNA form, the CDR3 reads TGTGCCAGCGGAAGTACGGACGACCTTTCCAATCAGCCCCAGCATTTT. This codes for CASGSTDDLSNQPQHF.